A selection of T cell receptor beta chains follows, all from one sample in a study of tumor-infiltrating lymphocytes in primary liver carcinoma. TCRdb reanalysed the multiplex PCR reads using MiXCR and keeps one entry per CDR3 protein. Among hundreds of thousands of distinct CDR3 sequences listed, 50% to 60% were seen once. The material sequenced was peripheral blood. The receptors stem from a woman aged 30 to 39 with primary liver carcinoma and hepatitis B virus infection. Each CDR3 is given with its conserved first and last residue. Fields, in order: D gene, V gene, J gene, clone size, CDR3 protein, CDR3 DNA. D genes are given only for firm matches. Expanded clones get a size class; other rows say once, few or many, or leave the size out.

d_call: .
v_call: TRBV6-5
j_call: TRBJ2-5
clone_size: .
cdr3_aa: CASSPGGGTGTQYF
cdr3_nt: TGTGCCAGCAGCCCTGGGGGCGGGACTGGGACCCAGTACTTC

d_call: TRBD1
v_call: TRBV5-1
j_call: TRBJ2-7
clone_size: .
cdr3_aa: CASSPGTAWQQYF
cdr3_nt: TGCGCCAGCAGCCCCGGGACAGCGTGGCAGCAGTACTTC

d_call: .
v_call: TRBV12-3/TRBV12-4
j_call: TRBJ1-1
clone_size: .
cdr3_aa: CASSFSGVAEAFF
cdr3_nt: TGTGCCAGCAGTTTTTCAGGGGTCGCTGAAGCTTTCTTT

d_call: TRBD2
v_call: TRBV6-2/TRBV6-3
j_call: TRBJ2-1
clone_size: once
cdr3_aa: CASSYSTGGRNNEQLF
cdr3_nt: TGTGCCAGCAGTTACTCGACGGGAGGGAGAAACAATGAGCAGTTATTC

d_call: .
v_call: TRBV5-6
j_call: TRBJ2-7
clone_size: .
cdr3_aa: CASSFRRRTHSREQYF
cdr3_nt: TGTGCCAGCAGCTTTCGAAGACGGACCCACTCCCGTGAGCAGTACTTC

d_call: .
v_call: TRBV30
j_call: TRBJ2-2
clone_size: few
cdr3_aa: CAWDRFGTGELFF
cdr3_nt: TGTGCCTGGGACAGGTTTGGCACCGGGGAGCTGTTTTTT

d_call: .
v_call: TRBV11-2
j_call: TRBJ2-7
clone_size: few
cdr3_aa: CASSLEYTYEQYF
cdr3_nt: TGCGCCAGCAGCTTAGAGTATACCTACGAGCAGTACTTC

d_call: TRBD2
v_call: TRBV4-1
j_call: TRBJ2-7
clone_size: few
cdr3_aa: CASSQERVSGRRGYEQYF
cdr3_nt: TGCGCCAGCAGCCAAGAACGGGTTAGCGGGAGGCGGGGTTACGAGCAGTACTTC

d_call: .
v_call: TRBV14
j_call: TRBJ1-2
clone_size: many
cdr3_aa: CASSPDRLRGYTF
cdr3_nt: TGTGCCAGCAGCCCCGACAGGTTAAGGGGCTACACCTTC

d_call: TRBD2
v_call: TRBV6-1
j_call: TRBJ2-7
clone_size: .
cdr3_aa: CAGWGLAGGTISYEQYF
cdr3_nt: TGTGCCGGATGGGGACTAGCGGGTGGTACGATTAGCTACGAGCAGTACTTC

d_call: .
v_call: TRBV4-3
j_call: TRBJ2-2
clone_size: .
cdr3_aa: CASSLRLQAGELFF
cdr3_nt: TGCGCCAGCAGCCTAAGACTACAGGCCGGGGAGCTGTTTTTT

d_call: .
v_call: TRBV11-2
j_call: TRBJ2-5
clone_size: many
cdr3_aa: CASSSIQETQYF
cdr3_nt: TGTGCCAGCAGCAGTATCCAAGAGACCCAGTACTTC

d_call: TRBD1
v_call: TRBV6-6
j_call: TRBJ2-7
clone_size: .
cdr3_aa: CASSYTGQGAYEQYF
cdr3_nt: TGTGCCAGCAGTTACACCGGACAGGGGGCCTACGAGCAGTACTTC

d_call: .
v_call: TRBV6-6
j_call: TRBJ2-7
clone_size: .
cdr3_aa: CASSPDTSGRRVPELYF
cdr3_nt: TGTGCCAGCAGCCCCGATACTAGTGGGCGGAGGGTACCCGAGCTGTACTTC

d_call: .
v_call: TRBV29-1
j_call: TRBJ2-3
clone_size: few
cdr3_aa: CSVQDATDTQYF
cdr3_nt: TGCAGCGTGCAGGACGCCACAGATACGCAGTATTTT

d_call: TRBD1
v_call: TRBV4-1
j_call: TRBJ2-7
clone_size: .
cdr3_aa: CASSQEQGVNFYEQYF
cdr3_nt: TGCGCCAGCAGCCAAGAACAGGGGGTGAATTTCTACGAGCAGTACTTC